What follows are 15 T cell receptor beta chains derived from one specimen sequenced in a study of blood T cells in healthy people across ages. PCR was performed a second time for roughly 7 to 12 cycles using a sample-barcoded 5' primer and a J-beta primer mix. TCRdb processed the 5' RACE reads anew with MiXCR; each CDR3 protein has one entry. The repertoire consists of roughly 800,000 distinct CDR3 sequences, with 20% to 25% occurring once and the leading ten covering under 4.5%. These same data were also listed under a study on T cells of mothers and their children.

Sequencing was carried out using blood. The receptors were gathered from a boy between 10 and 17 years old in good health.

The chain couples TRBV9 to TRBJ2-5; no clear D. V gave up 0 bases and J gave up 0 bases, with 9 bases separating them. CDR1 is SGDLS and CDR2 is YYNGEE in the germline V gene. There are 15 residues in the CDR3. The CDR3 DNA is TGTGCCAGCAGCGTAGATATACTACACCAAGAGACCCAGTACTTC. It is translated as CASSVDILHQETQYF.

This rearrangement joins TRBV27 to TRBJ2-7, with a weak D call TRBD2 (5 bases). The V gene's germline CDR1 is MNHEY and CDR2 SMNVEV (reference sequence). The CDR3 totals 13 residues. V shed 3 bases and J shed 3 bases, with 9 bases lying between them. CDR3 bases: TGTGCCAGCAGTTTTTCGGCGGGCTACGAGCAGTACTTC. Residues: CASSFSAGYEQYF.

This clonotype has only one observation. The rearrangement uses TRBV12-3 or TRBV12-4 and TRBJ2-5, with a weak D call TRBD2 (5 bases). V lost 7 bases and J 2 bases, leaving 14 bases between the germline ends. The CDR3 consists of 14 residues. The CDR3 loop reads CASTQPGRQETQYF. In nucleotides, the CDR3 is TGTGCCAGCACCCAACCGGGGAGACAAGAGACCCAGTACTTC.

The chain carries TRBV4-3 and TRBJ2-1, with TRBD2 as a possible D gene (6 bases). Germline V CDR1 and CDR2: LGHNA, YSLEER. Trimming shortened V by 1 base and J by 10 bases, and 11 bases separated the two germline ends. The CDR3 is 13 amino acids. CDR3 amino acids: CASSQAAAGEQFF. Written as DNA, the CDR3 is TGCGCCAGCAGCCAAGCGGCGGCGGGGGAGCAGTTCTTC.

This clonotype appeared a few times. The J gene is TRBJ2-2, the V gene TRBV7-9; D uncertain. Germline CDR1 SEHNR, CDR2 FQNEAQ (reference sequence). This CDR3 comprises 14 residues. V was shortened by 2 bases and J by 6 bases, with 10 bases between the two germline ends. The CDR3 nucleotides are TGTGCCAGCAGCTTATCGATGAGTCCCGGGGAGCTGTTTTTT. Its translation: CASSLSMSPGELFF. The variable domain in full, with the rest retrieved from reference TRBV7-9 and TRBJ2-2, is DTGVSQNPRHKITKRGQNVTFRCDPISEHNRLYWYRQTLGQGPEFLTYFQNEAQLEKSRLLSDRFSAERPKGSFSTLEIQRTEQGDSAMYLCASSLSMSPGELFFGEGSRLTVL.

The sample holds a few counts of this clonotype. This chain connects TRBV7-8 to TRBJ2-7; 10 nucleotides agree with TRBD2. The CDR3 runs 15 residues. From germline, CDR1 is SGHVS and CDR2 FQNEAQ. V shed 4 bases, J shed 3 bases, and the junction held 6 bases outside the gene matches. CDR3 amino acids: CASSSGTSVIYEQYF. The DNA of the CDR3 is TGTGCCAGCAGCTCCGGGACTAGCGTTATCTACGAGCAGTACTTC. Variable domain in full (rest from reference TRBV7-8 and TRBJ2-7): GAGVSQSPRYKVAKRGQDVALRCDPISGHVSLFWYQQALGQGPEFLTYFQNEAQLDKSGLPSDRFFAERPEGSVSTLKIQRTQQEDSAVYLCASSSGTSVIYEQYFGPGTRLTVT.

In its sample, this clonotype was seen once. The chain joins TRBV29-1 to TRBJ2-3; D is unclear. The germline V gene encodes CDR1 SQVTM and CDR2 ANQGSEA. This CDR3 is 13 amino acids long. V shed 3 bases and J shed 0 bases, with 7 bases lying between them. The CDR3 region is CSVDKTSTDTQYF. DNA for the CDR3: TGCAGCGTTGACAAGACTAGCACAGATACGCAGTATTTT.

V and J are TRBV5-1 and TRBJ2-1; 7 bases agree with TRBD2. V dropped 0 bases and J dropped 2; count of bases not matched to a gene: 2. Germline CDR1 reads SGHRS; CDR2 reads YFSETQ. The CDR3 totals 15 residues. CDR3 sequence reads: CASSLARGAYNEQFF. For the CDR3, the DNA is TGCGCCAGCAGCTTGGCCCGGGGGGCCTACAATGAGCAGTTCTTC.

This clonotype was picked up a small number of times. The chain links TRBV5-1 to TRBJ2-5; 13 nucleotides match TRBD2. The CDR3 has 15 residues. The V segment lost 8 bases and the J segment 1 base; nucleotides outside the gene matches: 5. CDR1 and CDR2 (germline): SGHRS, YFSETQ. CDR3 DNA sequence: TGCGCCAGTGGACTAGCGGGGGAACCCCAAGAGACCCAGTACTTC. It encodes CASGLAGEPQETQYF.

The chain couples TRBV4-1 to TRBJ2-7; D uncertain. The V and J ends lost 0 bases and 1 base respectively, with 10 bases between them. The CDR3 has 15 residues. Germline-derived CDR1 and CDR2 are MGHRA and YSYEKL. CDR3 sequence reads: CASSQEVPESYEQYF. The DNA of the CDR3 is TGCGCCAGCAGCCAAGAAGTCCCCGAATCCTACGAGCAGTACTTC.

V and J are TRBV20-1 and TRBJ2-2, with 8 nucleotides matching TRBD1. CDR3 size: 15 residues. The V gene end was trimmed by 3 bases and the J gene end by 7 bases; junction bases not matched to a gene: 10. Germline V gene lookup returns CDR1 DFQATT and CDR2 SNEGSKA (reference sequence). The CDR3 coding sequence is TGCAGTGCTAGCCAGGCAGGGGGCCTTGACGGGGAGCTGTTTTTT. It translates to CSASQAGGLDGELFF.

This sequence joins TRBV4-3 and TRBJ1-6; D is ambiguous. This CDR3 spans 16 amino acids. Germline lookup yields CDR1 LGHNA and CDR2 YSLEER. V lost 1 base and J 6 bases, leaving 13 bases between the germline ends. Here the CDR3 reads CASSQGGPASNSPLHF. The CDR3 DNA reads TGCGCCAGCAGCCAAGGAGGTCCGGCCAGTAATTCACCCCTCCACTTT.

This chain links TRBV28 with TRBJ2-5, with D unresolved. CDR3 size: 17 residues. Looked up from germline, CDR1 is MDHEN and CDR2 is SYDVKM. Trimming removed 5 bases at V and 1 base at J, with 20 bases between. The CDR3, as DNA: TGTGCCAGCAGTCCAGTAGGTGGGTCCGGTGGCCAAGAGACCCAGTACTTC. Protein: CASSPVGGSGGQETQYF.

The genes are TRBV7-2 and TRBJ2-1; 12 bases fit TRBD2. Germline V lookup: CDR1 SGHTA, CDR2 FQGNSA. Trimming took 1 base from V and 3 from J; bases not matched to a gene: 10. The CDR3 runs to 19 residues. CDR3 amino acids: CASSLEETSGSLGYNEQFF. For the CDR3, the DNA is TGTGCCAGCAGCTTAGAAGAGACTAGCGGGAGTCTAGGCTACAATGAGCAGTTCTTC.

The chain employs TRBV14 and TRBJ2-1; D possibly uses TRBD1 or TRBD2 (6 bases each). Near its end, the DNA agrees better with TRBJ2-7, so the J call may be wrong. The germline V gene has CDR1 SGHDN and CDR2 FVKESK. This CDR3 has 15 amino acids. The CDR3 sequence: CASSPWRGTFYEQYF. The CDR3 coding sequence is TGTGCCAGCAGCCCCTGGAGGGGGACCTTCTACGAGCAGTACTTC.